This TCR beta chain appears in the sequencing data of a study of vaccination effects on CD4 cells after COVID-19. Concerning this clone: What it binds is unknown.

Germline-derived CDR1 and CDR2 are SGHNT and YYREEE (reference sequence). Between the trimmed V and J ends, which lost 0 bases and 1 base, there was a span of 7 bases. The CDR3 is made up of 14 amino acids. Prior to sequencing, the ViraFEST assay stimulated PBMC with viral peptide pools, which expanded the antigen-specific CD4+ T cells. The authors isolated CD4+ T cells after approximately 9 days of culture. By PCR, the person was confirmed to have had SARS-CoV-2 infection between March and December 2020. A half-volume exchange with IL-2 medium occurred on days 3 and 7. TCRdb's table, derived via immunoSEQ multiplex PCR, lists solely in-frame clones and lacks some. The sample records 42,000 or so clones, approximately 77% being singletons.

The specimen was CD4+ T cells from PBMCs cultured with a peptide pool, collected before COVID-19 vaccination. The chain joins TRBV5-4 to TRBJ1-1; tentatively, D is TRBD1 (6 bases). This TCR was sampled from a human donor who had a prior SARS-CoV-2 infection. CDR3 in amino acids: CASSLDRANTEAFF. CDR3 sequence (DNA): TGTGCCAGCAGCTTGGACAGGGCGAACACTGAAGCTTTCTTT.